Given below is one T cell receptor beta chain in context. This entry is derived from a study of blood T cell repertoires in COVID-19. Measured with immunoSEQ multiplex PCR; TCRdb has only the in-frame clones, and not every one. Among approximately 190,000 clones listed, 65% to 85% were seen once. V was pared by 1 base and J by 1 base, with 11 bases between. From germline, CDR1 is SGHTS and CDR2 YDEGEE. CDR3 size: 15 residues. The sequencing sample was made of PBMCs or T cells enriched from blood (not recorded which). The chain uses TRBV5-8 and TRBJ1-1; D is perhaps TRBD1 (5 bases). The sequence came from a woman in her 30s who had been exposed to COVID-19. The CDR3 DNA reads as TGTGCCAGCAGCTTGTTGTGGGGCCAGAACACTGAAGCTTTCTTT. Translation: CASSLLWGQNTEAFF. Based on the CDR3 plus reference TRBV5-8 and TRBJ1-1, the full variable domain is EAGVTQSPTHLIKTRGQQATLRCSPISGHTSVYWYQQALGLGLQFLLWYDEGEERNRGNFPPRFSGRQFPNYSSELNVNALELEDSALYLCASSLLWGQNTEAFFGQGTRLTVV.